The clone carrying this TCR beta chain was seen many times. Antigen: not known. V was clipped by 0 bases and J by 6 bases, with 9 bases between them. Germline V gene lookup returns CDR1 WSHSY and CDR2 SAAADI. The CDR3 sequence is 13 residues long. This sample was included in a study of naive and memory T cell subsets. Findings of the study overall: Between naive and memory subsets, TCR abundance power law exponents differed.

The beta constant-region primer was an equimolar mix of two oligonucleotides covering TRBC1 and TRBC2. One entry per CDR3 protein results from TCRdb running MiXCR on the UMI-ligation and nested PCR reads. The table includes roughly 27,000 distinct CDR3 sequences, about 10% detected once. The sequencing input was effector memory CD4+ T cells from blood. As for subset: effector memory, CD45RA- CD27-. V and J are TRBV10-2 and TRBJ2-7, with D perhaps matching TRBD1 (5 bases). This receptor was taken from a human donor in good health. The CDR3, as DNA: TGCGCCAGCAGTGAGTCGTTAGGGGTCGAGCAGTACTTC. This sequence encodes CASSESLGVEQYF.